This is a list of T cell receptor beta chains from one sample in a study of glioma-infiltrating T cells. MiXCR, run by TCRdb on the multiplex PCR reads, gives a single entry per CDR3 protein. Of tens of thousands of distinct CDR3 sequences in the sample, around 40% were seen once. The sequenced sample was glioma tissue, nonneoplastic brain tissue, or PBMCs (not recorded which). Receptors originate from a human donor with low-grade glioma or glioblastoma, undergoing nonglioma brain surgery, or in good health (not recorded which). CDR3s include the opening cysteine and the closing phenylalanine or tryptophan. The D gene is left open where the match is weak.

CASSWTFTDTQYF,TRBJ2-3,.,TRBV6-1
CACRWTGGSYEQYF,TRBJ2-3,TRBD1,TRBV5-1
CASDGGDRSYEQYF,TRBJ2-7,TRBD1,TRBV28
CASKGQNTGELFF,TRBJ2-2,.,TRBV6-1
CASRTGDWGQPQHF,TRBJ1-5,TRBD1,TRBV2
CAIRTPNEQYF,TRBJ2-7,.,TRBV10-3
CSASSLAQFSYEQYF,TRBJ2-7,.,TRBV20-1
CGSSPPPPKEQFF,TRBJ2-1,.,TRBV18
CSVAGGRDETQYF,TRBJ2-5,TRBD1,TRBV29-1
CASSIGTVRTGELFF,TRBJ2-2,.,TRBV19